Listed below are T cell receptor beta chains from one sample, sequenced in a study of blood T cell repertoires in COVID-19. The table came from immunoSEQ multiplex PCR; TCRdb's copy has only in-frame clones and leaves some out. The table lists 95,000 to 150,000 clones, 80% to 90% of them singletons. The sequenced sample was peripheral blood. The receptor source for this set is a woman between 45 and 60 years old with active or convalescent COVID-19. Each CDR3 is given with its conserved first and last residue. The D gene is left open where the match is weak. Some rows mark clone size as missing; the rest say once, few, many or name a class of expanded clone.

d_call j_call cdr3_length clone_size v_call cdr3_nt cdr3_aa
. TRBJ2-1 14 . TRBV5-1 TGCGCCAGCAGCGACGACGGAGTGTACAATGAGCAGTTCTTC CASSDDGVYNEQFF
TRBD2 TRBJ2-7 14 . TRBV7-2 TGTGCCAGCAGCTCCGGGACTACCGCCTACGAGCAGTACTTC CASSSGTTAYEQYF
. TRBJ1-6 14 . TRBV18 TGTGCCAGCTCACCACCCATAGGGGATTCACCCCTCCACTTT CASSPPIGDSPLHF
TRBD2 TRBJ2-7 18 few TRBV29-1 TGCAGCGTTGATATCCCAACTAGCGGGAGACCCTTCTCCTACGAGCAGTACTTC CSVDIPTSGRPFSYEQYF
. TRBJ1-2 16 . TRBV4-1 TGCGCCAGCAGCCAAGTCATTTTAGCAGGGAACTATGGCTACACCTTC CASSQVILAGNYGYTF
. TRBJ2-7 13 . TRBV5-4 TGTGCCAGCAGCTTGGAACAGCGGTACGAGCAGTACTTC CASSLEQRYEQYF
TRBD2 TRBJ2-1 14 . TRBV7-8 TGTGCCAGCAGCTTAGGGGGAGGGGTGGATGAGCAGTTCTTC CASSLGGGVDEQFF
TRBD2 TRBJ2-1 17 . TRBV30 TGTGCCTGGAGGGCCCCGAGTGGCGGGAGGACCTACAATGAGCAGTTCTTC CAWRAPSGGRTYNEQFF
. TRBJ1-1 16 . TRBV19 TGTGCCAGTAGTGACGGGGATTCAGGCTGGGGCACTGAAGCTTTCTTT CASSDGDSGWGTEAFF
TRBD2 TRBJ2-2 16 once TRBV24-1 TGTGCCACCGACTATGGTGGGGACTACTCCACCGGGGAGCTGTTTTTT CATDYGGDYSTGELFF
. TRBJ2-7 13 . TRBV27 TGTGCCAGCAGCACAGGGTCCCACTACGAGCAGTACTTC CASSTGSHYEQYF
TRBD2 TRBJ2-3 14 . TRBV7-3 TGTGCCAGCAGCTTCGGCGGGAGGGCAGATACGCAGTATTTT CASSFGGRADTQYF
. TRBJ2-7 13 . TRBV6-5 TGTGCCAGCCTAGGAGAAGCCCCCTACGAGCAGTACTTC CASLGEAPYEQYF
. TRBJ2-5 14 . TRBV5-6 TGTGCCAGCAGCTTCGGGACAACACAAGAGACCCAGTACTTC CASSFGTTQETQYF
. TRBJ2-4 14 . TRBV5-1 TGCGCCAGCAGCCTCCGACAGGTTGGGGACATTCAGTACTTC CASSLRQVGDIQYF
TRBD2 TRBJ2-1 16 . TRBV5-7 TGTGCCAGCAGCCACAATTCGCGGGAGTCCCTCAATGAGCAGTTCTTC CASSHNSRESLNEQFF
TRBD1 TRBJ2-2 13 . TRBV29-1 TGCAGCGTTCCCGGGACAGTCACCGGGGAGCTGTTTTTT CSVPGTVTGELFF
. TRBJ1-1 12 . TRBV2 TGTGCCAGCAGTTCCCGACAGGTTGAAGCTTTCTTT CASSSRQVEAFF
TRBD2 TRBJ2-1 15 . TRBV7-3 TGTGCCAGCAGCTTATGGGCTAGCGGGCACAATGAGCAGTTCTTC CASSLWASGHNEQFF
TRBD2 TRBJ2-7 16 . TRBV4-1 TGCGCCAGCAGCCAACTTCGGACTAGCGGGAGGTACGAGCAGTACTTC CASSQLRTSGRYEQYF
. TRBJ2-5 14 . TRBV9 TGTGCCAGCAGCGTAGGGGGGCTCCAAGAGACCCAGTACTTC CASSVGGLQETQYF
. TRBJ1-2 14 . TRBV28 TGTGCCAGCAGTAGGACAGACGGTCTATGGGGCTACACCTTC CASSRTDGLWGYTF
. TRBJ2-5 12 . TRBV29-1 TGCAGCGCTCGGACAGACAAAGAGACCCAGTACTTC CSARTDKETQYF
TRBD2 TRBJ2-1 19 once TRBV20-1 TGCAGTGCTAGTCTGGGCAGGGGGAAACTAGCGGGAGGGTATAATGAGCAGTTCTTC CSASLGRGKLAGGYNEQFF
. TRBJ1-1 13 . TRBV3-1/TRBV3-2 TGTGCCAGCAGCCACTCAGGAGGGGCCGAAGCTTTCTTT CASSHSGGAEAFF
TRBD2 TRBJ2-3 14 . TRBV7-3 TGTGCCAGCAGCCGAGGGACTAGCGGCTATACGCAGTATTTT CASSRGTSGYTQYF
TRBD2 TRBJ2-5 15 once TRBV5-8 TGTGCCAGCAGCCAGGGACTAGCGGGAGTAGAGACCCAGTACTTC CASSQGLAGVETQYF
TRBD2 TRBJ2-1 17 . TRBV9 TGTGCCAGCAGCGTAGTTGGACTAGCGGGAGGCGGGGATGAGCAGTTCTTC CASSVVGLAGGGDEQFF
. TRBJ2-2 12 . TRBV7-3 TGTGCCAGCAGCAGCCTAGGCGGGGAGCTGTTTTTT CASSSLGGELFF
. TRBJ2-3 15 once TRBV3-1/TRBV3-2 TGTGCCAGCAGCCAGGGGCGGGGTAGCACAGATACGCAGTATTTT CASSQGRGSTDTQYF
TRBD2 TRBJ2-3 16 . TRBV7-9 TGTGCCAGCAGCTTTGGGAGGACTAGCGGCACAGATACGCAGTATTTT CASSFGRTSGTDTQYF
TRBD2 TRBJ2-7 13 . TRBV6-5 TGTGCCAGCACCGAGGCTAGCGGCTACGAGCAGTACTTC CASTEASGYEQYF
. TRBJ2-3 15 . TRBV10-3 TGTGCCATCAGCCCCGCGGGTGGGGTCACAGATACGCAGTATTTT CAISPAGGVTDTQYF
TRBD1 TRBJ1-1 15 . TRBV7-3 TGTGCCAGCAGCTCTGACAGGGTCGCCAACACTGAAGCTTTCTTT CASSSDRVANTEAFF
TRBD1 TRBJ1-4 14 . TRBV6-5 TGTGCCAGCAGGCTGACAGGGGAGGGAGAAAAACTGTTTTTT CASRLTGEGEKLFF
TRBD1 TRBJ2-7 14 . TRBV6-5 TGTGCCAGCAGCTACGACAGGGGTCGGTACGAGCAGTACTTC CASSYDRGRYEQYF
TRBD2 TRBJ2-3 14 . TRBV24-1 TGTGCCGCCTCTAGCGGTGGACCTCGGGGAACGCAGTATTTT CAASSGGPRGTQYF
TRBD2 TRBJ2-1 15 . TRBV5-1 TGCGCCAGCAGCGCGGGACTAGCGACGTACAATGAGCAGTTCTTC CASSAGLATYNEQFF
TRBD1 TRBJ2-7 12 once TRBV5-6 TGTGCCAGCAGCTCACAGGGGTCCGAGCAGTACTTC CASSSQGSEQYF
. TRBJ2-7 16 few TRBV7-2 TGTGCCAGCAGCTTAGACGTAGCGGACCTCTCCTACGAGCAGTACTTC CASSLDVADLSYEQYF
TRBD2 TRBJ2-7 12 . TRBV5-1 TGCGCCAGCAGCTTGGCTAGCGGAGAGCAGTACTTC CASSLASGEQYF
. TRBJ1-3 18 . TRBV5-1 TGCGCCAGCAGCTTGGTGTCTGCGCAAAGAGGCTCTGGAAACACCATATATTTT CASSLVSAQRGSGNTIYF
TRBD1 TRBJ1-1 14 once TRBV28 TGTGCCAGCAGTCCACAAGGGGGCCCTTATGAAGCTTTCTTT CASSPQGGPYEAFF
TRBD2 TRBJ2-5 15 . TRBV7-3 TGTGCCAGCAGCTTAAATAGCGGGACCCAAGAGACCCAGTACTTC CASSLNSGTQETQYF
TRBD1 TRBJ2-2 16 . TRBV24-1 TGTGCCACCAGTGACTCCGACAGGGAATTTACCGGGGAGCTGTTTTTT CATSDSDREFTGELFF
. TRBJ2-3 14 . TRBV19 TGTGCCAGTAGTACACAGGGTAGCACAGATACGCAGTATTTT CASSTQGSTDTQYF
. TRBJ1-2 14 . TRBV5-8 TGTGCCAGCCAACCAAGCAGGGAGGGAGATGGCTACACCTTC CASQPSREGDGYTF
. TRBJ1-2 14 . TRBV28 TGTGCCAGCAGTTCTGCAGGTCCGCAGGATGGCTACACCTTC CASSSAGPQDGYTF
TRBD1 TRBJ2-3 14 . TRBV9 TGTGCCAGCAGTAGAGGACAGGACACAGATACGCAGTATTTT CASSRGQDTDTQYF
. TRBJ2-3 14 . TRBV24-1 TGTGCCACCAGAGAACAGGGAAGTTTAGATACGCAGTATTTT CATREQGSLDTQYF